The 21 T cell receptor beta chains below all came from one sample that was sequenced in a study of shared clonotypes between healthy human individuals. The assay was immunoSEQ multiplex PCR, and TCRdb's table has in-frame clones only and misses some. The table has about 1.1 million clones, 70% to 80% seen once; the top ten hold 0.5% to 0.6%. The sample consisted of memory CD4+ T cells from PBMCs. Subset indicated: CD45RA-negative fraction. All receptors derive from a man in his late teens or twenties in good health. Some clones in this sample may be carry-over from other donors' samples.

The chain has TRBV27 and TRBJ2-7, with 7 nucleotides matching TRBD2. Trimming cost V 5 bases and J 3 bases; bases outside gene matches: 7. Germline V gene sequence: CDR1 MNHEY, CDR2 SMNVEV (reference sequence). CDR3 length: 14 residues. The CDR3 loop reads CASSRLAVFYEQYF. The CDR3, as DNA: TGTGCCAGCAGTAGACTAGCTGTATTCTACGAGCAGTACTTC.

This rearrangement joins TRBV7-7 to TRBJ2-5; D is perhaps TRBD1 (5 bases). V dropped 5 bases and J dropped 5 bases, with 9 bases sitting between them. This CDR3 contains 12 residues. From germline, CDR1 is SSHAT and CDR2 FNYEAQ (reference sequence). The DNA of the CDR3 is TGTGCCAGCAGCCCAGGGTGGGAGACCCAGTACTTC. Translation: CASSPGWETQYF.

The chain uses TRBV30 and TRBJ1-2, with 7 nucleotides matching TRBD1. The CDR3 spans 14 residues. Germline V lookup: CDR1 GTSNPN, CDR2 SVGIG (reference sequence). V was clipped by 0 bases and J by 6 bases; unmatched bases: 7. In nucleotides, the CDR3 is TGTGCCTGGAGTGTTTCCAGGGGGTTAGATGGCTACACCTTC. Amino acid sequence: CAWSVSRGLDGYTF.

This clone was recorded once. The chain recombines TRBV7-2 with TRBJ2-5, with 7 positions matching TRBD2. The junction had 4 bases not matched to a gene; V was cut back by 1 base and J by 5 bases. The germline V gene encodes CDR1 SGHTA and CDR2 FQGNSA. CDR3 length: 14 amino acids. The CDR3 region has the DNA TGTGCCAGCAGCTTAGACGGGAGGCCGGAGACCCAGTACTTC. Its protein product is CASSLDGRPETQYF.

V gene TRBV11-3 combines with J gene TRBJ2-3; perhaps TRBD2 as D (5 bases). The CDR3 sequence is 17 residues long. Trimming cost V 2 bases and J 0 bases, with 15 bases left between them. Germline CDR1 is SGHNT and CDR2 is YENEEA. In DNA form, the CDR3 reads TGTGCCAGCAGCTTAAGGTCGACTAAAACTAGCACAGATACGCAGTATTTT. The encoded protein is CASSLRSTKTSTDTQYF.

This clone was observed at least ten times. The J gene is TRBJ2-7, the V gene TRBV6-4; 8 nucleotides align to TRBD2. Losses at the gene ends were 6 bases for V and 2 bases for J; bases not matched to a gene: 6. CDR3 length: 14 residues. Germline V gene sequence: CDR1 MRHNA, CDR2 SNTAGT. The CDR3 protein is CASRVTAGAYEQYF. The DNA of the CDR3 is TGTGCCAGCAGAGTGACAGCGGGAGCCTACGAGCAGTACTTC.

The V call is TRBV6-1, the J call TRBJ2-5; D is unresolved. Germline V gene lookup returns CDR1 MNHNS and CDR2 SASEGT. CDR3 size: 12 residues. V was clipped by 10 bases and J by 7 bases, with 16 bases between them. This chain's CDR3 is CATVLGSGTQYF. The CDR3 coding sequence is TGTGCCACCGTGCTGGGGTCTGGGACCCAGTACTTC.

In regard to this clone: Other DNA sequences in this sample translate to the same CDR3. V gene TRBV2 combines with J gene TRBJ2-3; 15 bases agree with TRBD2. The CDR3 totals 17 residues. J gave up 0 bases and V 4 bases, and 2 bases lay outside the gene matches. Germline CDR1 and CDR2: SNHLY and FYNNEI. The CDR3 bases are TGTGCCAGCAGTGGGACTAGCGGGAGGGCCAGCACAGATACGCAGTATTTT. As protein: CASSGTSGRASTDTQYF.

V usage is TRBV7-8 and J usage is TRBJ2-2; 7 bases are a match to TRBD2. CDR3 length: 15 amino acids. J gave up 5 bases and V 8 bases, and 11 bases lay outside the gene matches. Germline CDR1 SGHVS, CDR2 FQNEAQ. The CDR3 region has the DNA TGTGCCAGCGGGCGCGGGGGTTCGGCGACCGGGGAGCTGTTTTTT. This translates into CASGRGGSATGELFF.

The chain links TRBV11-1 to TRBJ2-1; TRBD2 matches at 8 bases. V trimming: 8 bases; J trimming: 9 bases; junction bases outside the gene matches: 12. The V gene's germline CDR1 is SGHAT and CDR2 FQDESV (reference sequence). The CDR3 has 14 amino acids. In DNA, the CDR3 is TGTGCCAGCGTACCCGGGACTAGGAGGGGTGAGCAGTTCTTC. Translated, it gives CASVPGTRRGEQFF.

The J gene is TRBJ1-1, the V gene TRBV7-2, with D perhaps TRBD1 (5 bases). CDR1 and CDR2 (germline): SGHTA, FQGNSA. CDR3 size: 14 residues. V gave up 5 bases and J gave up 4 bases, with 14 bases separating them. CDR3 protein: CASSPTGWGTEAFF. CDR3 DNA sequence: TGTGCCAGCAGCCCCACAGGATGGGGCACTGAAGCTTTCTTT.

The rearrangement links TRBV7-9 to TRBJ1-1; D unclear. Germline CDR1 and CDR2: SEHNR and FQNEAQ (reference sequence). Trimming pared 2 bases from V and 1 base from J, leaving 5 bases between. The CDR3 is 13 residues long. CDR3: CASSLRQNTEAFF. The CDR3 nucleotides read TGTGCCAGCAGCTTACGCCAGAACACTGAAGCTTTCTTT.

The chain joins TRBV29-1 to TRBJ2-7; D is unresolved. CDR1 and CDR2 from the germline V gene are SQVTM and ANQGSEA. V lost 2 bases and J 1 base, leaving 6 bases between the germline ends. The CDR3 runs to 12 residues. The CDR3 is CSVESQSYEQYF. The DNA for the CDR3 is TGCAGCGTTGAAAGCCAATCCTACGAGCAGTACTTC.

The rearrangement joins TRBV5-4 to TRBJ2-3, with unresolved D. In germline, CDR1 is SGHNT, CDR2 YYREEE (reference sequence). V was trimmed by 2 bases and J by 3 bases, leaving 13 bases between them. The CDR3 runs to 15 residues. In nucleotides, the CDR3 is TGTGCCAGCAGCTTACGTGGCTCCATGACAGATACGCAGTATTTT. Translation: CASSLRGSMTDTQYF.

The CDR3 loop reads CASSPSEASGYTF. The CDR3 DNA reads TGTGCCAGCTCCCCATCCGAGGCTTCCGGCTACACCTTC. The chain uses TRBV25-1 and TRBJ1-2; D gene unclear. The V end lost 8 bases, the J end lost 8 bases, and 18 bases lay between the germline ends. The V gene's germline CDR1 is MGHDK and CDR2 SYGVNS. This CDR3 has 13 residues.

The sample holds a few counts of this clone. J is TRBJ1-1 and V is TRBV28, with 9 positions matching TRBD1. Losses at the gene ends were 4 bases for V and 12 bases for J; bases not matched to a gene: 12. The CDR3 is 14 residues long. Looked up from germline, CDR1 is MDHEN and CDR2 is SYDVKM. CDR3: CASSSQGAEGRTFF. CDR3 DNA: TGTGCCAGCAGTTCACAGGGGGCGGAGGGAAGGACTTTCTTT.

The chain is built from TRBV7-9 and TRBJ2-4, with D possibly TRBD2 on 6 matching bases. The CDR3 is 13 amino acids. In germline, CDR1 is SEHNR, CDR2 FQNEAQ (reference sequence). Deletions cut 2 bases from V and 7 bases from J, with 9 bases between. DNA of the CDR3: TGTGCCAGCAGCTTAACGGGACTTAACATTCAGTACTTC. This encodes CASSLTGLNIQYF.

The rearrangement uses TRBV18 and TRBJ2-1, with TRBD2 matching over 8 bases. The CDR3 extends over 15 amino acids. V shed 6 bases and J 5 bases; nucleotides not matched to a gene: 9. The V gene's germline CDR1 is KGHSH and CDR2 LQKENI. CDR3 amino acids: CASSPTSALDNEQFF. CDR3 bases: TGTGCCAGCTCGCCGACTAGCGCCCTTGACAATGAGCAGTTCTTC.

This clone appeared once. This sequence joins TRBV28 and TRBJ1-5, with 8 bases aligning to TRBD1. CDR1 is MDHEN and CDR2 is SYDVKM in the germline V gene. Losses at the gene ends were 5 bases for V and 8 bases for J; bases not matched to a gene: 8. CDR3 size: 14 residues. CDR3 residues: CASSDTGGGEPQHF. The DNA for the CDR3 is TGTGCCAGCAGTGACACAGGGGGAGGGGAGCCCCAGCATTTT.

In this sample, this clone turned up a few times. The rearrangement uses TRBV7-9 and TRBJ1-2, with D hard to call. The germline V and J ends were trimmed by 5 bases and 4 bases, with 14 bases remaining between them. The germline CDR1 and CDR2 sequences are SEHNR and FQNEAQ (reference sequence). The CDR3 is 14 residues long. The CDR3 DNA reads TGTGCCAGCAGCCCCCGGGGAGCAGCCTATGGCTACACCTTC. As protein: CASSPRGAAYGYTF.

The chain uses TRBV2 and TRBJ2-6; D uncertain. Trimming stripped 7 bases from V and 2 bases from J, with 9 bases between. The CDR3 loop spans 14 amino acids. Germline V gene data show CDR1 as SNHLY and CDR2 as FYNNEI. This chain's CDR3 is CASIYEPGANVLTF. The CDR3 bases are TGTGCCAGCATATACGAGCCTGGGGCCAACGTCCTGACTTTC.